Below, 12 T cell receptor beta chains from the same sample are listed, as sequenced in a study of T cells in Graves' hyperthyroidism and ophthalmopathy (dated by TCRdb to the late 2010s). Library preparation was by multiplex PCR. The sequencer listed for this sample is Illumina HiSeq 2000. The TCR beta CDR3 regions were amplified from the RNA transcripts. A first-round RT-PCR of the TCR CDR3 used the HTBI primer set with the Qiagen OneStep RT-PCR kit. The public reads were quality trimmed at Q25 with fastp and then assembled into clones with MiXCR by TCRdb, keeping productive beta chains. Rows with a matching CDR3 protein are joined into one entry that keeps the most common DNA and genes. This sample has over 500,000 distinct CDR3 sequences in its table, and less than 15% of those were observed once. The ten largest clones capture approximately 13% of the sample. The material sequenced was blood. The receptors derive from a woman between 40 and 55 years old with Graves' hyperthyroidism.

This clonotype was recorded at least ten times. The chain's CDR3 is CASSLWQGAKLFF. The CDR3 coding sequence is TGTGCCAGCAGTTTGTGGCAGGGGGCAAAGCTGTTTTTT. The chain recombines TRBV28 with TRBJ2-2, with TRBD1 matching 8 bases. With V trimmed by 3 bases and J by 12 bases, 6 bases remained unmatched. Germline V gene lookup returns CDR1 MDHEN and CDR2 SYDVKM. CDR3 length: 13 amino acids.

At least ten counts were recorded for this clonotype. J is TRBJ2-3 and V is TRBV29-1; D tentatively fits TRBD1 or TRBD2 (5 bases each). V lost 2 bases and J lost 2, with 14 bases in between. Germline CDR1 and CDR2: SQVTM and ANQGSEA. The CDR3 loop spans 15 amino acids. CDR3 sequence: CSVEKGPGTTDTQYF. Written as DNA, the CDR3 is TGCAGCGTTGAAAAGGGGCCGGGGACCACAGATACGCAGTATTTT.

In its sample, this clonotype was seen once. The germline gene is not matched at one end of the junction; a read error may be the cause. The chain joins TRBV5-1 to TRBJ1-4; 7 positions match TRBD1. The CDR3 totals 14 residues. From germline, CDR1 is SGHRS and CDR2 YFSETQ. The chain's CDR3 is CASSLGQPLEKLFF. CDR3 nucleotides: TGCGCCAGCAGTTTGGGACAGCCATTAGAAAAACTGTTTTTT. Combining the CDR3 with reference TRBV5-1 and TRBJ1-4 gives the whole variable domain KAGVTQTPRYLIKTRGQQVTLSCSPISGHRSVSWYQQTPGQGLQFLFEYFSETQRNKGNFPGRFSGRQFSNSRSEMNVSTLELGDSALYLCASSLGQPLEKLFFGSGTQLSVL.

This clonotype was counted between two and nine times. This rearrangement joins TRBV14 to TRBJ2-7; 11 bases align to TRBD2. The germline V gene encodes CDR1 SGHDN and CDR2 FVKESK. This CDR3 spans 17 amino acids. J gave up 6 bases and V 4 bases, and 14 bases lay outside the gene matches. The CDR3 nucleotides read TGTGCCAGCAGCCCGACAGGGGGACTAGCGGCCTTTCGCGAGCAGTACTTC. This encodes CASSPTGGLAAFREQYF.

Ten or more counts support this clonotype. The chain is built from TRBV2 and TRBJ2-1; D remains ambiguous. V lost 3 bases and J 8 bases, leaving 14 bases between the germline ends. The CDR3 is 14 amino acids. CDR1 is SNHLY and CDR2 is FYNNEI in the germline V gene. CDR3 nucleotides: TGTGCCAGCAGTGAGAGTCTCAGTATGCATGAGCAGTTCTTC. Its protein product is CASSESLSMHEQFF.

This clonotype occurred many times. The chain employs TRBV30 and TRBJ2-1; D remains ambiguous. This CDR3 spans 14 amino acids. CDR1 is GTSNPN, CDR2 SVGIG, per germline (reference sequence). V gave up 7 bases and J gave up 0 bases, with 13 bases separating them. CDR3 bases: TGTGCCTCGTCTACGGCCAGCTCCTACAATGAGCAGTTCTTC. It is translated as CASSTASSYNEQFF.

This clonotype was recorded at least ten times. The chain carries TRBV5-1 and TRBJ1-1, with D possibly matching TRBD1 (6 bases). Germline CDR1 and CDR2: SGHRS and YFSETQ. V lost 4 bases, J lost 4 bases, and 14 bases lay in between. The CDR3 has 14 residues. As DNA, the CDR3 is TGCGCCAGCAGCGCAAACAGGGAGATCACTGAAGCTTTCTTT. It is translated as CASSANREITEAFF.

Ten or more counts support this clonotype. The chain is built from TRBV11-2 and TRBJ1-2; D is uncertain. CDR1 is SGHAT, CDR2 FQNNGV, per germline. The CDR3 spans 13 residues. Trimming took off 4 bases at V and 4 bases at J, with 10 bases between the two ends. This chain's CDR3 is CASSSYTGYGYTF. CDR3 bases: TGTGCCAGCAGCTCCTACACCGGCTATGGCTACACCTTC. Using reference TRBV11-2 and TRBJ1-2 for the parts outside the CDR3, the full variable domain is EAGVAQSPRYKIIEKRQSVAFWCNPISGHATLYWYQQILGQGPKLLIQFQNNGVVDDSQLPKDRFSAERLKGVDSTLKIQPAKLEDSAVYLCASSSYTGYGYTFGSGTRLTVV.

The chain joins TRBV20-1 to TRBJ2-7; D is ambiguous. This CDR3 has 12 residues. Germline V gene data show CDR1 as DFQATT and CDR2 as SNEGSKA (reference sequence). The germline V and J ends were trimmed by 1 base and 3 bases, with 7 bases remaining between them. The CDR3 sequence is CSARGQFYEQYF. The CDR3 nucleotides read TGCAGTGCTAGAGGGCAATTCTACGAGCAGTACTTC.

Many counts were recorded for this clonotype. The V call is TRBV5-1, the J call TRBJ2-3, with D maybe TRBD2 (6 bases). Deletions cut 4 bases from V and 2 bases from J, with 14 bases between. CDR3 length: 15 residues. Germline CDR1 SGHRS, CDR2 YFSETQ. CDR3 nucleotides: TGCGCCAGCAGCCCACGCGGGACTTACACAGATACGCAGTATTTT. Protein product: CASSPRGTYTDTQYF. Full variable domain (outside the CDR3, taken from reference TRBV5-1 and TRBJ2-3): KAGVTQTPRYLIKTRGQQVTLSCSPISGHRSVSWYQQTPGQGLQFLFEYFSETQRNKGNFPGRFSGRQFSNSRSEMNVSTLELGDSALYLCASSPRGTYTDTQYFGPGTRLTVL.

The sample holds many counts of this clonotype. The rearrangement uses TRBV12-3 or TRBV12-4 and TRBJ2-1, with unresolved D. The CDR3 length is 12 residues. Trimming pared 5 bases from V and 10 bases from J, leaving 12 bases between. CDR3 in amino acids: CASSSNVGEQFF. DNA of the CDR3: TGTGCCAGCAGTAGTAACGTTGGGGAGCAGTTCTTC.

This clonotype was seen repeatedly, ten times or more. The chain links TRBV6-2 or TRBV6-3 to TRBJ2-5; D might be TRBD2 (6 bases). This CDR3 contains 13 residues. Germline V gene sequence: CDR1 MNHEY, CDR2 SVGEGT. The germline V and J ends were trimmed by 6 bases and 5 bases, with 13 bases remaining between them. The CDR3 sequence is CASRTGVSETQYF. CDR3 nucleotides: TGTGCCAGCAGAACGGGAGTTTCCGAGACCCAGTACTTC.